One T cell receptor beta chain is described in this entry. Its antigen is unknown. This record comes from a study of cytomegalovirus exposure and HLA in healthy donors. Profiled with immunoSEQ multiplex PCR; TCRdb holds only in-frame clones, not every one. The sample consists of 150,000 to 180,000 clones, about 86% of them appearing once. Study results and caveats: It was about 150 TCR beta chains that were listed as cytomegalovirus-associated.

The ends were cut back, 3 bases at V and 1 base at J, with 12 bases in the middle. Germline values: CDR1 MDHEN, CDR2 SYDVKM. This CDR3 comprises 15 residues. The chain couples TRBV28 to TRBJ1-1; perhaps TRBD1 as D (5 bases). The receptor comes from a man aged 18 to 29 in good health and CMV-seropositive. The specimen sequenced was PBMCs. Written as DNA, the CDR3 is TGTGCCAGCAGTTTTACGGGACTTCAGAACACTGAAGCTTTCTTT. Translating gives CASSFTGLQNTEAFF.